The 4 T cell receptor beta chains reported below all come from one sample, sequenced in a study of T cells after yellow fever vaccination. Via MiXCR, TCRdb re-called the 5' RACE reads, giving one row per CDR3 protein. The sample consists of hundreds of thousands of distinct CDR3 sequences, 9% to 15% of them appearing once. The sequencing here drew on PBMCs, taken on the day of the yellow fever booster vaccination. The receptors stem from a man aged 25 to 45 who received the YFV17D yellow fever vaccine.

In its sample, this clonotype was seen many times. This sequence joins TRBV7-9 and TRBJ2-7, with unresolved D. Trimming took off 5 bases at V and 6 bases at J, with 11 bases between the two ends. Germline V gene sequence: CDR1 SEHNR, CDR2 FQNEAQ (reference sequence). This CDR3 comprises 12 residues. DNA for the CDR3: TGTGCCAGCAGCCACCCCGGTACCGAGCAGTACTTC. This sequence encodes CASSHPGTEQYF.

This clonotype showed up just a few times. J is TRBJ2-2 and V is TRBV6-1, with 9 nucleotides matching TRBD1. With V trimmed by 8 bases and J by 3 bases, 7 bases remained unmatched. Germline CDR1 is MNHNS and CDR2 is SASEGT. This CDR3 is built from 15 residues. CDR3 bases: TGTGCCAGCGGGGGACAGGGAGGGGACACCGGGGAGCTGTTTTTT. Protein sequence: CASGGQGGDTGELFF.

In DNA, the CDR3 is TGTGCCAGCAAGACAGGGGTCGCAGATACGCAGTATTTT. Its translation: CASKTGVADTQYF. The chain carries TRBV2 and TRBJ2-3; 8 nucleotides line up with TRBD1. There are 13 residues in the CDR3. Germline V gene sequence: CDR1 SNHLY, CDR2 FYNNEI. The V gene end was trimmed by 7 bases and the J gene end by 4 bases; junction bases not matched to a gene: 4. Complete variable domain (other parts from reference TRBV2 and TRBJ2-3): EPEVTQTPSHQVTQMGQEVILRCVPISNHLYFYWYRQILGQKVEFLVSFYNNEISEKSEIFDDQFSVERPDGSNFTLKIRSTKLEDSAMYFCASKTGVADTQYFGPGTRLTVL.

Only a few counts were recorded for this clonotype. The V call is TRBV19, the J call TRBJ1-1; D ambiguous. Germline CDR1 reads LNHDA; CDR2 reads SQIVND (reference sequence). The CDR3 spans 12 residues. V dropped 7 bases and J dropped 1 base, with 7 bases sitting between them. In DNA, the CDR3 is TGTGCCAGTAAGGACCCGAACACTGAAGCTTTCTTT. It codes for CASKDPNTEAFF.